The 11 T cell receptor beta chains below all came from one sample that was sequenced in a study of control samples from healthy donors and cancer patients. Assay used: immunoSEQ multiplex PCR; TCRdb lists only in-frame clones, some missing. The sample carries tens of thousands of clones, roughly nine tenths recorded once. Source material: blood. These receptors were collected from a man aged 45-60 years in good health.

The chain employs TRBV2 and TRBJ1-3, with D possibly TRBD1 on 5 matching bases. Germline values: CDR1 SNHLY, CDR2 FYNNEI. Between the trimmed V and J ends, which lost 7 bases and 4 bases, there was a span of 17 bases. The CDR3 contains 15 residues. DNA of the CDR3: TGTGCCAGCACCGCTGAGGTCTGGGGGGGAAACACCATATATTTT. Amino acid sequence: CASTAEVWGGNTIYF.

The V gene is TRBV11-2, the J gene TRBJ1-1, with a possible D match to TRBD1 (6 bases). V lost 4 bases and J lost 5, with 17 bases in between. The CDR3 is 15 residues long. Germline V lookup: CDR1 SGHAT, CDR2 FQNNGV. The CDR3 loop reads CASSYNGGGGTEAFF. The CDR3 nucleotides are TGTGCCAGCAGCTACAACGGGGGAGGGGGGACTGAAGCTTTCTTT.

The chain combines TRBV2 with TRBJ2-4; 8 nucleotides line up with TRBD1. Germline CDR1 is SNHLY and CDR2 is FYNNEI. The CDR3 extends over 15 amino acids. J gave up 6 bases and V 5 bases, and 9 bases lay outside the gene matches. CDR3 protein: CASSSGQVVINIQYF. The DNA of the CDR3 is TGTGCCAGCAGTTCGGGACAGGTCGTTATAAACATTCAGTACTTC. The entire variable domain, with the rest obtained from reference TRBV2 and TRBJ2-4, is as follows: EPEVTQTPSHQVTQMGQEVILRCVPISNHLYFYWYRQILGQKVEFLVSFYNNEISEKSEIFDDQFSVERPDGSNFTLKIRSTKLEDSAMYFCASSSGQVVINIQYFGAGTRLSVL.

The chain has TRBV6-5 and TRBJ1-1, with TRBD1 identical over 7 bases. Germline V CDR1 and CDR2: MNHEY, SVGAGI. The CDR3 loop spans 12 amino acids. V was clipped by 0 bases and J by 13 bases; unmatched bases: 5. CDR3 DNA: TGTGCCAGCAGTTACTCTACAGGGGCGGGTTTCTTT. It is translated as CASSYSTGAGFF.

This clone has a single count. The chain is built from TRBV19 and TRBJ2-7, with a possible D match to TRBD2 (5 bases). CDR1 and CDR2 (germline): LNHDA, SQIVND (reference sequence). The CDR3 is made up of 12 amino acids. V lost 6 bases and J 5 bases, leaving 11 bases between the germline ends. The DNA for the CDR3 is TGTGCCAGTAGCCCTGGGCGGGACGAGCAGTACTTC. It translates to CASSPGRDEQYF.

V gene TRBV6-5 combines with J gene TRBJ2-5; TRBD1 agrees at 8 bases. The V gene end was trimmed by 7 bases and the J gene end by 5 bases; junction bases not matched to a gene: 9. Germline V gives CDR1 MNHEY, CDR2 SVGAGI. CDR3 length: 14 residues. The CDR3 spells CASTSTGARETQYF. For the CDR3, the DNA is TGTGCCAGCACCTCGACAGGGGCCCGGGAGACCCAGTACTTC.

The rearrangement links TRBV5-1 to TRBJ2-1, with D possibly TRBD2 on 6 matching bases. Trimming removed 4 bases from V and 1 base from J, with 12 bases in between. The CDR3 consists of 15 residues. Germline V gene lookup returns CDR1 SGHRS and CDR2 YFSETQ. The CDR3 spells CASSPGRSSYNEQFF. The CDR3 coding sequence is TGCGCCAGCAGCCCAGGGAGGAGTTCCTACAATGAGCAGTTCTTC. Full variable domain (rest looked up from reference TRBV5-1 and TRBJ2-1): KAGVTQTPRYLIKTRGQQVTLSCSPISGHRSVSWYQQTPGQGLQFLFEYFSETQRNKGNFPGRFSGRQFSNSRSEMNVSTLELGDSALYLCASSPGRSSYNEQFFGPGTRLTVL.

With regard to this clone: The sample carries other DNA sequences with the same CDR3. The J gene is TRBJ1-4, the V gene TRBV7-6; tentative D call: TRBD1 (5 bases). CDR1 is SGHVS and CDR2 is FNYEAQ in the germline V gene. The CDR3 totals 16 residues. Deletions cut 3 bases from V and 8 bases from J, with 19 bases between. CDR3 region: CASSFSGDSAKEKLFF. In DNA, the CDR3 is TGTGCCAGCAGCTTCTCAGGAGACAGTGCGAAAGAAAAACTGTTTTTT.

This rearrangement joins TRBV3-1 (or the pseudogene TRBV3-2) to TRBJ1-2; D unresolved. Germline loops: CDR1 LGHDT, CDR2 YNNKEL (reference sequence). V lost 4 bases and J lost 5, with 17 bases in between. The length of the CDR3 is 15 residues. CDR3: CASSPSTTEAYGYTF. The CDR3 nucleotides read TGTGCCAGCAGCCCGTCGACAACGGAGGCTTATGGCTACACCTTC.

This clone appeared a single time. This chain connects TRBV5-6 to TRBJ2-3; 10 bases map to TRBD2. The CDR3 covers 16 residues. V lost 4 bases to trimming and J lost 5 bases; unmatched junction nucleotides: 10. Germline V gene lookup returns CDR1 SGHDT and CDR2 YYEEEE. CDR3 coding DNA: TGTGCCAGCAGCCCACTAGCGGGGCGACTGGTAGATACGCAGTATTTT. This gives the protein CASSPLAGRLVDTQYF. The variable domain in full, completed from reference TRBV5-6 and TRBJ2-3, reads DAGVTQSPTHLIKTRGQQVTLRCSPKSGHDTVSWYQQALGQGPQFIFQYYEEEERQRGNFPDRFSGHQFPNYSSELNVNALLLGDSALYLCASSPLAGRLVDTQYFGPGTRLTVL.

This CDR3 reads CAWSVGKGQEQFF. CDR3 sequence (DNA): TGTGCCTGGAGTGTGGGGAAGGGACAGGAGCAGTTCTTC. This chain uses TRBV30 with TRBJ2-1; 7 bases are a match to TRBD1. The ends lost 0 bases at V and 10 bases at J; junction bases unmatched: 6. The CDR3 is 13 amino acids. The V gene's germline CDR1 is GTSNPN and CDR2 SVGIG (reference sequence).